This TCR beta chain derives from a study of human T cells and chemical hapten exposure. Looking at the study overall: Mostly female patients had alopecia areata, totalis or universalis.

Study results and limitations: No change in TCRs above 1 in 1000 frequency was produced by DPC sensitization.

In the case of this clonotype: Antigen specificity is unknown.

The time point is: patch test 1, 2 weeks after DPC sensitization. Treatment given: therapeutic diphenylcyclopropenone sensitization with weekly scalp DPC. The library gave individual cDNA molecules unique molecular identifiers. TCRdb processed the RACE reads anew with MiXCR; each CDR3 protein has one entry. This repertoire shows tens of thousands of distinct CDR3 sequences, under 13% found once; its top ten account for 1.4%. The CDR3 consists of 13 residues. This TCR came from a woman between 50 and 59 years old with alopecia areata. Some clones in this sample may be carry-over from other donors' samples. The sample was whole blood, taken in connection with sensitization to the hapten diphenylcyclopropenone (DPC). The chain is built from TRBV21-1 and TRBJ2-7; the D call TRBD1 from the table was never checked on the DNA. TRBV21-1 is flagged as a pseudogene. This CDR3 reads CASSKQPRDIEYF. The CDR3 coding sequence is TGTGCCAGCAGTAAACAACCCCGGGACATCGAATACTTC.